One and the same sample provided the 31 T cell receptor beta chains below, sequenced in a study of T cell responses to AZD1222 COVID-19 vaccine. Assay: immunoSEQ multiplex PCR; the TCRdb copy retains only in-frame clones and omits some. The sample yields some 150,000 clones, around 90% seen once. The source material was peripheral blood, sampled on day 0 of AZD1222 vaccination. The receptor source for this set is an adult in good health.

J is TRBJ1-1 and V is TRBV7-8, with D possibly TRBD1 on 6 matching bases. The CDR3 runs to 14 residues. CDR1 is SGHVS and CDR2 is FQNEAQ in the germline V gene. V was cut by 0 bases and J by 4 bases, with 9 bases left in between. The CDR3 DNA follows: TGTGCCAGCAGCTTAGCAAGGGGGTTCACTGAAGCTTTCTTT. It encodes CASSLARGFTEAFF.

V and J are TRBV28 and TRBJ1-5, with D tentatively TRBD1 (5 bases). CDR3 size: 14 residues. Germline V CDR1 and CDR2: MDHEN, SYDVKM. V lost 2 bases to trimming and J lost 5 bases, with 10 bases between them. CDR3 loop: CASSLPRVDQPQHF. In DNA form, the CDR3 reads TGTGCCAGCAGTTTACCCAGGGTGGATCAGCCCCAGCATTTT.

The chain employs TRBV3-1 (or the pseudogene TRBV3-2) and TRBJ1-3; D not certain. The CDR3 runs to 20 residues. V lost 5 bases and J lost 0, with 26 bases in between. CDR1 LGHDT and CDR2 YNNKEL come from the germline V gene (reference sequence). The CDR3 DNA reads as TGTGCCAGCAGCTTAGGAGGGCCTGGAGTCCTAAGGGTCTCTGGAAACACCATATATTTT. Translation: CASSLGGPGVLRVSGNTIYF.

This clone was observed a few times. DNA for the CDR3: TGCAGCGTTGAGGCGGGAAGGGGAAAACTGTTTTTT. It specifies CSVEAGRGKLFF. The chain joins TRBV29-1 to TRBJ1-4, with TRBD1 as a possible D gene (5 bases). CDR1 and CDR2 from the germline V gene are SQVTM and ANQGSEA. CDR3 size: 12 residues. The V end lost 3 bases, the J end lost 10 bases, and 12 bases lay between the germline ends.

DNA for the CDR3: TGTGCCAGTAGCCGGGGACAGTCGTACGAGCAGTACTTC. Encoded protein: CASSRGQSYEQYF. This chain uses TRBV19 with TRBJ2-7; 7 bases fit TRBD1. CDR1 is LNHDA and CDR2 is SQIVND in the germline V gene (reference sequence). The trim removed 6 bases at V and 4 bases at J, leaving 6 bases unmatched. This CDR3 is built from 13 residues.

By share, this clone ranks as medium-sized (0.01 to 0.1%). CDR3 sequence reads: CASSEAEGIEAFF. CDR3 nucleotides: TGTGCCAGCAGTGAAGCGGAGGGAATTGAAGCTTTCTTT. V usage is TRBV6-4 and J usage is TRBJ1-1, with no clear D. Per germline, CDR1 MRHNA and CDR2 SNTAGT. V was cut by 3 bases and J by 7 bases, with 12 bases left in between. The CDR3 runs 13 residues.

V usage is TRBV6-4 and J usage is TRBJ2-3; the D is unclear. V lost 0 bases to trimming and J lost 6 bases, with 4 bases between them. The CDR3 consists of 12 residues. CDR1 is MRHNA and CDR2 is SNTAGT in the germline V gene. CDR3 sequence (DNA): TGTGCCAGCAGTGACTCGACTGATACGCAGTATTTT. It codes for CASSDSTDTQYF.

The rearrangement joins TRBV27 to TRBJ2-5; perhaps TRBD2 as D (7 bases). Germline V gene data show CDR1 as MNHEY and CDR2 as SMNVEV (reference sequence). This CDR3 contains 15 residues. The V gene lost 8 bases and the J gene lost 6 bases, with 22 bases spanning the gap. CDR3 nucleotides: TGTGCCAGCCGCCCGAGGGGGGGCCGAGAAAAGACCCAGTACTTC. It encodes CASRPRGGREKTQYF.

The J gene is TRBJ2-1, the V gene TRBV18; tentative D call: TRBD1 (6 bases). Trimming left V 2 bases short and J 2 bases short, with 19 bases between. The germline gives CDR1 KGHSH, CDR2 LQKENI. The CDR3 length is 18 residues. CDR3 sequence (DNA): TGTGCCAGCTCACCATTTCGCAAAGCGACAGGAGCCTACAATGAGCAGTTCTTC. It translates to CASSPFRKATGAYNEQFF.

The rearrangement links TRBV19 to TRBJ1-2; 10 nucleotides line up with TRBD1. The V segment lost 9 bases and the J segment 4 bases; nucleotides outside the gene matches: 2. CDR1 and CDR2 (germline): LNHDA, SQIVND (reference sequence). The CDR3 is made up of 12 amino acids. This chain's CDR3 is CASWTGGYGYTF. In nucleotides, the CDR3 is TGTGCCAGCTGGACAGGGGGCTATGGCTACACCTTC.

This chain connects TRBV14 to TRBJ2-2, with TRBD2 as a possible D gene (8 bases). The CDR3 is 16 residues long. Germline V gene sequence: CDR1 SGHDN, CDR2 FVKESK. V lost 4 bases, J lost 6 bases, and 18 bases lay in between. CDR3 amino acids: CASSPGGTRRAGELFF. The CDR3, as DNA: TGTGCCAGCAGCCCAGGGGGGACTAGAAGGGCCGGGGAGCTGTTTTTT.

This sequence joins TRBV6-6 and TRBJ1-2; 7 bases align to TRBD1. Germline V gene data show CDR1 as MNHNY and CDR2 as SVGAGI (reference sequence). Losses at the gene ends were 6 bases for V and 6 bases for J; bases not matched to a gene: 10. The CDR3 runs 14 residues. The CDR3 region is CASREGQRDNGYTF. In DNA, the CDR3 is TGTGCCAGCAGGGAGGGACAGAGAGACAATGGCTACACCTTC.

Note on this clone: Other DNA sequences of this sample code for an identical CDR3. J is TRBJ1-3 and V is TRBV7-2; TRBD1 matches 8 bases. The CDR3 extends over 15 amino acids. The V gene end was trimmed by 5 bases and the J gene end by 0 bases; junction bases not matched to a gene: 3. The V gene's germline CDR1 is SGHTA and CDR2 FQGNSA. The CDR3 protein is CASSSTGGSGNTIYF. The CDR3 DNA reads TGTGCCAGCAGCAGTACAGGGGGCTCTGGAAACACCATATATTTT.

The chain recombines TRBV7-8 with TRBJ2-7; D is ambiguous. CDR3 size: 12 residues. Between the trimmed V and J ends, which lost 4 bases and 4 bases, there was a span of 8 bases. Germline loops: CDR1 SGHVS, CDR2 FQNEAQ. In DNA, the CDR3 is TGTGCCAGCAGCTATGAAGGGTACGAGCAGTACTTC. This translates into CASSYEGYEQYF. The entire variable domain, with the rest obtained from reference TRBV7-8 and TRBJ2-7, is as follows: GAGVSQSPRYKVAKRGQDVALRCDPISGHVSLFWYQQALGQGPEFLTYFQNEAQLDKSGLPSDRFFAERPEGSVSTLKIQRTQQEDSAVYLCASSYEGYEQYFGPGTRLTVT.

V is TRBV15 and J is TRBJ1-3; no firm D call. Germline CDR1 is LNHNV and CDR2 is YYDKDF (reference sequence). Trimming pared 5 bases from V and 0 bases from J, leaving 14 bases between. CDR3 size: 16 residues. CDR3 coding DNA: TGTGCCACCAGCGATCCGGGCGGGAGCTCTGGAAACACCATATATTTT. This translates into CATSDPGGSSGNTIYF. The whole variable domain, remainder taken from reference TRBV15 and TRBJ1-3, is DAMVIQNPRYQVTQFGKPVTLSCSQTLNHNVMYWYQQKSSQAPKLLFHYYDKDFNNEADTPDNFQSRRPNTSFCFLDIRSPGLGDTAMYLCATSDPGGSSGNTIYFGEGSWLTVV.

The rearrangement links TRBV7-2 to TRBJ1-2; no reliable D call. The CDR3 has 12 amino acids. With 1 base removed from V and 12 bases from J, the gap between germline ends came to 12 bases. Per the germline V gene, CDR1 is SGHTA and CDR2 is FQGNSA. As DNA, the CDR3 is TGTGCCAGCAGCTTAGATATTCAGGTCCACACCTTC. Amino acids: CASSLDIQVHTF.

The rearrangement links TRBV19 to TRBJ1-2, with 10 bases aligning to TRBD1. Germline V lookup: CDR1 LNHDA, CDR2 SQIVND (reference sequence). The CDR3 totals 15 residues. V was clipped by 4 bases and J by 6 bases; unmatched bases: 8. CDR3 sequence (DNA): TGTGCCAGTAGTACCGACAGGGGGCTTTTCGATGGCTACACCTTC. Protein sequence: CASSTDRGLFDGYTF.

The CDR3 region is CASSLTFPRQETQYF. CDR3 nucleotides: TGTGCCAGCAGTTTAACTTTCCCTCGGCAAGAGACCCAGTACTTC. This rearrangement joins TRBV27 to TRBJ2-5; D gene unclear. Germline V gene data show CDR1 as MNHEY and CDR2 as SMNVEV (reference sequence). The CDR3 has 15 amino acids. Deletions cut 2 bases from V and 2 bases from J, with 12 bases between.

The J gene is TRBJ1-5, the V gene TRBV27; D might be TRBD1 (5 bases). This CDR3 has 14 amino acids. Trimming pared 6 bases from V and 7 bases from J, leaving 16 bases between. Germline V CDR1 and CDR2: MNHEY, SMNVEV (reference sequence). The CDR3 DNA reads as TGTGCCAGCAGCCCCACTCCAGGGAACCAGCCCCAGCATTTT. Residues: CASSPTPGNQPQHF.

J is TRBJ2-5 and V is TRBV19, with a weak D call TRBD1 (6 bases). Per germline, CDR1 LNHDA and CDR2 SQIVND (reference sequence). V was clipped by 7 bases and J by 2 bases, with 8 bases between them. The CDR3 contains 12 residues. The CDR3 sequence is CASTDRQETQYF. CDR3 nucleotide sequence: TGTGCCAGTACCGACAGGCAAGAGACCCAGTACTTC.

The chain combines TRBV6-5 with TRBJ2-1; TRBD2 agrees at 9 bases. Per the germline V gene, CDR1 is MNHEY and CDR2 is SVGAGI. CDR3 length: 15 amino acids. Germline trimming cut 6 bases from V and 7 bases from J; bases unmatched to any gene: 10. In nucleotides, the CDR3 is TGTGCCAGCAGACCTAGCGGGACCTACAGGAATGAGCAGTTCTTC. The encoded protein is CASRPSGTYRNEQFF.

CDR3: CAWSVWTVGSTGELFF. CDR3 coding DNA: TGTGCCTGGAGTGTATGGACAGTGGGGAGCACCGGGGAGCTGTTTTTT. The chain has TRBV30 and TRBJ2-2, with a tentative D call TRBD1 (6 bases). Germline V gene lookup returns CDR1 GTSNPN and CDR2 SVGIG (reference sequence). V lost 0 bases, J lost 4 bases, and 15 bases lay in between. CDR3 length: 16 residues.

This chain joins TRBV6-5 and TRBJ2-7, with 13 bases aligning to TRBD2. J was trimmed by 5 bases and V by 5 bases; bases with no gene match: 6. Germline V gene lookup returns CDR1 MNHEY and CDR2 SVGAGI. CDR3 length: 15 amino acids. CDR3 in DNA: TGTGCCAGCAGTCCCGGACTAGCGGGAGAACACGAGCAGTACTTC. Residues: CASSPGLAGEHEQYF.

V usage is TRBV10-3 and J usage is TRBJ2-7, with 7 bases fitting TRBD2. The length of the CDR3 is 15 residues. In germline, CDR1 is ENHRY, CDR2 SYGVKD. Trimming at V came to 4 bases and at J to 3 bases, leaving 9 bases not matched to a gene. The CDR3 bases are TGTGCCATCAGTGGGAGGGTAGCGGGCTACTACGAGCAGTACTTC. Amino acid sequence: CAISGRVAGYYEQYF.

This clone occurred once. The J gene is TRBJ1-3, the V gene TRBV19, with D maybe TRBD1 (5 bases). V was pared by 4 bases and J by 2 bases, with 15 bases between. CDR3 size: 16 residues. The V gene's germline CDR1 is LNHDA and CDR2 SQIVND (reference sequence). Written as DNA, the CDR3 is TGTGCCAGTAGTACAAAGAGGGGCCCTCCTGGAAACACCATATATTTT. Amino acids: CASSTKRGPPGNTIYF.

The chain links TRBV9 to TRBJ2-1, with TRBD1 matching over 11 bases. Trimming removed 4 bases from V and 8 bases from J; junction bases left unmatched: 14. Germline V CDR1 and CDR2: SGDLS, YYNGEE. The CDR3 length is 17 residues. CDR3 region: CASSMGTGGSLTYEQFF. For the CDR3, the DNA is TGTGCCAGCAGCATGGGGACAGGGGGTTCGCTAACCTATGAGCAGTTCTTC.

The chain links TRBV4-3 to TRBJ2-5, with D tentatively TRBD2 (5 bases). Germline assignment: CDR1 LGHNA and CDR2 YSLEER. Trimming took off 1 base at V and 7 bases at J, with 13 bases between the two ends. This CDR3 has 14 residues. This CDR3 is CASSQGLALGTQYF. The CDR3 DNA reads TGCGCCAGCAGCCAAGGGCTAGCTCTAGGGACCCAGTACTTC.

The chain combines TRBV4-2 with TRBJ2-5, with a weak D call TRBD1 (6 bases). Germline V gene lookup returns CDR1 LGHNA and CDR2 YNFKEQ. The ends were cut back, 6 bases at V and 2 bases at J, with 16 bases in the middle. The CDR3 is 15 residues long. The CDR3 nucleotides read TGTGCCAGCAGAAAGACAGGCGATAGGCAAGAGACCCAGTACTTC. As protein: CASRKTGDRQETQYF.

The chain combines TRBV25-1 with TRBJ1-3, with 10 nucleotides matching TRBD1. With V trimmed by 8 bases and J by 3 bases, 1 base remained unmatched. This CDR3 is built from 13 residues. Germline values: CDR1 MGHDK, CDR2 SYGVNS. CDR3 DNA: TGTGCCAGCGGGACAGGGGTTGGAAACACCATATATTTT. Its translation: CASGTGVGNTIYF.

Here the CDR3 reads CAWSWGGQNTDTQYF. In DNA form, the CDR3 reads TGTGCCTGGAGTTGGGGGGGACAGAACACAGATACGCAGTATTTT. The chain uses TRBV30 and TRBJ2-3; D tentatively reads TRBD1 or TRBD2 (7 bases each). V lost 2 bases and J 2 bases, leaving 14 bases between the germline ends. CDR1 GTSNPN and CDR2 SVGIG come from the germline V gene (reference sequence). This CDR3 spans 15 amino acids.

The chain joins TRBV30 to TRBJ2-7; TRBD1 or TRBD2 may be the D gene (5 bases each). Germline CDR1 reads GTSNPN; CDR2 reads SVGIG (reference sequence). This CDR3 comprises 12 residues. Trimming stripped 0 bases from V and 6 bases from J, with 9 bases between. Here the CDR3 DNA reads TGTGCCTGGAGTGTAATGGGGGTCGAGCAGTACTTC. Translation gives CAWSVMGVEQYF. Looking up the rest from reference TRBV30 and TRBJ2-7 gives the full variable domain: SQTIHQWPATLVQPVGSPLSLECTVEGTSNPNLYWYRQAAGRGLQLLFYSVGIGQISSEVPQNLSASRPQDRQFILSSKKLLLSDSGFYLCAWSVMGVEQYFGPGTRLTVT.